The sequence of this T cell receptor (beta chain) was determined in a study of T-cell memory formation after mild COVID-19. At the level of the study: Largely donor-specific TCR clusters were found. Overall study findings and caveats: From day 15 to 85, contracting clones were balanced between CD4 and CD8, whereas later expanders leaned toward CD4+. Shrinking CD4+ clones were chiefly CM and EM; CD8+ ones were chiefly EMRA.

TCRdb analysed the 5' RACE reads with MiXCR anew, one entry per CDR3 protein. The sample carries about 100,000 distinct CDR3 sequences, around 10% recorded once. Trimming pared 4 bases from V and 0 bases from J, leaving 9 bases between. CDR3 length: 14 residues. The V gene's germline CDR1 is MNHEY and CDR2 SVGEGT. The table lists this clonotype with a few counts. Antigen specificity is unknown. The chain links TRBV6-2 or TRBV6-3 to TRBJ1-1; no clear D gene. The TCR sequence derives from a man between 18 and 35 years old who had mild COVID-19 (a few samples of this study predate the infection). Cell type and time point are not known. The sequencing input was PBMCs or a T cell subset sorted from them (not recorded which). As DNA, the CDR3 is TGTGCCAGCAGTTGGACGGGGTTGAACACTGAAGCTTTCTTT. Its translation: CASSWTGLNTEAFF.